The 3 T cell receptor beta chains listed next were all sequenced from one sample in a study of tumour-infiltrating T cells in Burkitt lymphoma. Sequenced by immunoSEQ multiplex PCR; TCRdb stores in-frame clones only, minus some. The repertoire has under 8,000 clones, approximately 17% of them found once; the top ten carry around 2.9%. The material sequenced was tumor tissue. The receptors derive from a human donor with diffuse large B-cell lymphoma.

This clone was detected only a few times. The chain uses TRBV6-5 and TRBJ2-3, with 7 bases lining up with TRBD1. V trimming: 2 bases; J trimming: 10 bases; junction bases outside the gene matches: 9. The CDR3 has 14 amino acids. Germline V gives CDR1 MNHEY, CDR2 SVGAGI. The CDR3 sequence: CASSYTRQGSAQYF. The CDR3 DNA sequence: TGTGCCAGCAGTTACACCCGACAGGGTTCTGCGCAGTATTTT.

This clone has only a few counts. V and J are TRBV6-1 and TRBJ2-7, with D unresolved. The CDR3 has 16 residues. Germline V gene sequence: CDR1 MNHNS, CDR2 SASEGT. The germline V and J ends were trimmed by 0 bases and 1 base, with 13 bases remaining between them. CDR3 sequence (DNA): TGTGCCAGCAGTGAAGCGCGCTTTTCAGCATCCTACGAGCAGTACTTC. Amino acids: CASSEARFSASYEQYF.

This chain uses TRBV4-1 with TRBJ2-5; no definite D call. This CDR3 has 15 residues. Germline V gene data show CDR1 as MGHRA and CDR2 as YSYEKL. V lost 0 bases to trimming and J lost 5 bases, with 13 bases between them. The CDR3 loop is CASSQDEDSTETQYF. CDR3 nucleotides: TGCGCCAGCAGCCAAGATGAGGATAGTACGGAGACCCAGTACTTC.